This TCR beta chain was identified during a study of blood T cells in healthy people across ages. This CDR3 spans 13 amino acids. Deletions cut 3 bases from V and 6 bases from J, with 10 bases between. Germline lookup yields CDR1 SGHTA and CDR2 FQGNSA. Points on this clonotype: This may be a read error, as it is one base from a much larger clone.

A second 7 to 11 cycle PCR used barcoded and J-beta primers. TCRdb re-called the 5' RACE reads through MiXCR, storing one row per CDR3 protein. This table holds about 670,000 distinct CDR3 sequences, roughly half found once. The source of this sequence is a woman of 80 years or more in good health. Sequencing input: blood. This chain connects TRBV7-2 to TRBJ2-3, with a weak D call TRBD2 (5 bases). CDR3 DNA sequence: TGTGCCAGCAGCTTGAGGGTTTACGATACGCAGTATTTT. Amino acids: CASSLRVYDTQYF.